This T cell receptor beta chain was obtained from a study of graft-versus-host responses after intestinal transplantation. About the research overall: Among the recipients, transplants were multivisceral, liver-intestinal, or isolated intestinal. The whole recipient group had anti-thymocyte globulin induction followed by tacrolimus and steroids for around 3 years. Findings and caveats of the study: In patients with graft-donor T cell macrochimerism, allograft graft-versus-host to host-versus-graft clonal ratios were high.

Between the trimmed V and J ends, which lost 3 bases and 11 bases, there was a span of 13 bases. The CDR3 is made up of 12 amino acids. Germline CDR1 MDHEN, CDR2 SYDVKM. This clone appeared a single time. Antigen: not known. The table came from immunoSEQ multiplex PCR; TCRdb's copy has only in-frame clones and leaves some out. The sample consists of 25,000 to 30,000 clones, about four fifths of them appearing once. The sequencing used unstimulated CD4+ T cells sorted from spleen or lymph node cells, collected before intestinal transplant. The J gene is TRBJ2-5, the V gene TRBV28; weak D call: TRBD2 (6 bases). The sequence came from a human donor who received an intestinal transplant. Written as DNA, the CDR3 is TGTGCCAGCAGTTTCCCCCCCCGGGGGCAGTACTTC. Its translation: CASSFPPRGQYF.